A single sample gave rise to the 27 T cell receptor beta chains below, sequenced in a study of blood T cell repertoires in COVID-19. Clones were sequenced by immunoSEQ multiplex PCR, and TCRdb holds only the in-frame ones, with some missing. The sample comprises a few hundred thousand clones, approximately 86% of which are singletons, and around 3% rests with the top ten. The specimen sequenced was peripheral blood. The receptors shown here come from a human donor in a cohort sampled during active COVID-19.

As regards this clone: An end of the junction differs from the germline gene, which may be a read error. V usage is TRBV7-7 and J usage is TRBJ2-2, with TRBD1 matching 8 bases. The CDR3 contains 17 residues. CDR1 and CDR2 from the germline V gene are SSHAT and FNYEAQ (reference sequence). CDR3 DNA: TGTGCTAGCAGCCTCGGGACAGGCGGATTGAACACCGGGGAGCTGTTTTTT. It translates to CASSLGTGGLNTGELFF. The full variable domain, completed using reference TRBV7-7 and TRBJ2-2, is GAGVSQSPRYKVTKRGQDVTLRCDPISSHATLYWYQQALGQGPEFLTYFNYEAQPDKSGLPSDRFSAERPEGSISTLTIQRTEQRDSAMYRCASSLGTGGLNTGELFFGEGSRLTVL.

This chain links TRBV5-1 with TRBJ2-3; 8 bases fit TRBD2. The CDR3 is 17 residues long. J was trimmed by 2 bases and V by 4 bases; bases with no gene match: 12. Per germline, CDR1 SGHRS and CDR2 YFSETQ. DNA of the CDR3: TGCGCCAGCAGCCCTGGCACTAGCGGCGTCCTCACAGATACGCAGTATTTT. It encodes CASSPGTSGVLTDTQYF. Complete variable domain (other parts from reference TRBV5-1 and TRBJ2-3): KAGVTQTPRYLIKTRGQQVTLSCSPISGHRSVSWYQQTPGQGLQFLFEYFSETQRNKGNFPGRFSGRQFSNSRSEMNVSTLELGDSALYLCASSPGTSGVLTDTQYFGPGTRLTVL.

The chain links TRBV7-8 to TRBJ1-1; D not certain. The germline gives CDR1 SGHVS, CDR2 FQNEAQ. The CDR3 has 14 amino acids. V dropped 1 base and J dropped 4 bases, with 10 bases sitting between them. CDR3: CASSLDNWATEAFF. The CDR3 nucleotides read TGTGCCAGCAGCTTAGACAATTGGGCCACTGAAGCTTTCTTT.

The chain has TRBV2 and TRBJ1-2, with D perhaps TRBD1 (5 bases). Trimming shortened V by 2 bases and J by 7 bases, and 14 bases separated the two germline ends. This CDR3 region has 14 residues. Germline V lookup: CDR1 SNHLY, CDR2 FYNNEI. CDR3 residues: CASSERGSLGGYTF. The CDR3 DNA reads TGTGCCAGCAGTGAACGGGGGTCGCTTGGTGGCTACACCTTC.

The chain carries TRBV10-3 and TRBJ2-7; 7 positions agree with TRBD1. V lost 0 bases, J lost 13 bases, and 3 bases stayed unmatched. The germline V gene has CDR1 ENHRY and CDR2 SYGVKD. This CDR3 is built from 11 residues. The CDR3 here is CAISESGQFYF. The CDR3 nucleotides read TGTGCCATCAGTGAGTCGGGACAGTTTTACTTC.

This rearrangement joins TRBV5-4 to TRBJ2-7; TRBD1 agrees at 7 bases. Trimming removed 7 bases from V and 3 bases from J; junction bases left unmatched: 7. This CDR3 spans 13 amino acids. Germline V lookup: CDR1 SGHNT, CDR2 YYREEE (reference sequence). The CDR3 here is CASSRQGIYEQYF. The CDR3 DNA follows: TGTGCCAGCTCCAGACAGGGTATCTACGAGCAGTACTTC.

This clone appeared once. The rearrangement joins TRBV11-1 to TRBJ2-7; D possibly corresponds to TRBD1 (6 bases). The CDR3 totals 15 residues. V was pared by 6 bases and J by 0 bases, with 15 bases between. In germline, CDR1 is SGHAT, CDR2 FQDESV (reference sequence). CDR3 in DNA: TGTGCCAGCAGACAGGGCCACTCCGCCTCCTACGAGCAGTACTTC. It encodes CASRQGHSASYEQYF. Full variable domain (remainder filled in from reference TRBV11-1 and TRBJ2-7): EAEVAQSPRYKITEKSQAVAFWCDPISGHATLYWYRQILGQGPELLVQFQDESVVDDSQLPKDRFSAERLKGVDSTLKIQPAELGDSAMYLCASRQGHSASYEQYFGPGTRLTVT.

V gene TRBV4-2 combines with J gene TRBJ2-7; TRBD2 aligns across 7 bases. The CDR3 is 14 amino acids. J was trimmed by 7 bases and V by 0 bases; bases with no gene match: 6. Germline CDR1 and CDR2: LGHNA and YNFKEQ. The CDR3 DNA follows: TGTGCCAGCAGCCAAGATAACGACGGGGGGGAGCAGTACTTC. It yields the protein CASSQDNDGGEQYF.

The gene calls are TRBV6-5 and TRBJ1-2; D remains ambiguous. The V end was cut by 4 bases, the J end by 4 bases, with 10 bases between. CDR1 is MNHEY and CDR2 is SVGAGI in the germline V gene. There are 13 residues in the CDR3. CDR3 in DNA: TGTGCCAGCAGTTGGGCGGCGGGCTATGGCTACACCTTC. Translating it yields CASSWAAGYGYTF.

The chain carries TRBV19 and TRBJ1-4, with D perhaps TRBD1 (6 bases). Germline V lookup: CDR1 LNHDA, CDR2 SQIVND (reference sequence). Trimming removed 1 base at V and 5 bases at J, with 14 bases between. The CDR3 has 16 amino acids. CDR3 residues: CASSIALDSSNEKLFF. DNA of the CDR3: TGTGCCAGTAGTATAGCCCTGGACAGCAGCAATGAAAAACTGTTTTTT.

The chain recombines TRBV6-5 with TRBJ1-3, with TRBD1 as a possible D gene (6 bases). V lost 5 bases and J lost 4, with 12 bases in between. The CDR3 runs to 14 residues. In germline, CDR1 is MNHEY, CDR2 SVGAGI. The CDR3 here is CASSIDRSGNTIYF. Here the CDR3 DNA reads TGTGCCAGCAGTATAGACAGGTCCGGAAACACCATATATTTT.

V and J are TRBV5-5 and TRBJ1-1; D unclear. The V gene's germline CDR1 is SGHKS and CDR2 YYEKEE (reference sequence). The CDR3 length is 14 residues. Deletions cut 1 base from V and 3 bases from J, with 10 bases between. The chain's CDR3 is CASSLTREDTEAFF. The DNA for the CDR3 is TGTGCCAGCAGCTTGACCCGCGAGGACACTGAAGCTTTCTTT.

This clone was seen only a few times. This rearrangement joins TRBV7-9 to TRBJ2-1, with 13 bases aligning to TRBD2. The CDR3 loop spans 17 amino acids. Germline V gene lookup returns CDR1 SEHNR and CDR2 FQNEAQ (reference sequence). V gave up 4 bases and J gave up 4 bases; unmatched junction bases: 7. As DNA, the CDR3 is TGTGCCAGCAGCTCGTCGACTAGCGGGAGGTCTTACAATGAGCAGTTCTTC. Its protein is CASSSSTSGRSYNEQFF.

This chain joins TRBV2 and TRBJ2-1; 7 bases line up with TRBD2. Losses at the gene ends were 5 bases for V and 1 base for J; bases not matched to a gene: 5. Germline CDR1 reads SNHLY; CDR2 reads FYNNEI. This CDR3 is 15 amino acids long. The CDR3 DNA follows: TGTGCCAGCAGTAAAGGGGAGGGTTCCTACAATGAGCAGTTCTTC. It translates to CASSKGEGSYNEQFF.

The chain joins TRBV24-1 to TRBJ1-2, with TRBD1 identical over 8 bases. The CDR3 consists of 15 residues. CDR1 KGHDR and CDR2 SFDVKD come from the germline V gene. The J segment lost 2 bases and the V segment lost 4 bases, leaving 5 bases of the junction unmatched. CDR3 sequence: CATSEGQGANYGYTF. DNA for the CDR3: TGTGCCACCAGTGAAGGGCAGGGGGCCAACTATGGCTACACCTTC.

This clone was counted between two and nine times. The rearrangement uses TRBV5-4 and TRBJ1-2; 12 nucleotides align to TRBD1. J gave up 6 bases and V 3 bases, and 3 bases lay outside the gene matches. This CDR3 contains 14 residues. Germline-derived CDR1 and CDR2 are SGHNT and YYREEE (reference sequence). The CDR3 protein is CASSYGTGGDGYTF. CDR3 nucleotides: TGTGCCAGCAGCTACGGGACAGGGGGCGATGGCTACACCTTC.

This clone appeared a few times. V gene TRBV11-3 combines with J gene TRBJ2-2; D perhaps matches TRBD2 (6 bases). Per germline, CDR1 SGHNT and CDR2 YENEEA. The CDR3 spans 14 residues. The V end was cut by 8 bases, the J end by 1 base, with 11 bases between. The CDR3 spells CASGVGLNTGELFF. The CDR3, as DNA: TGTGCCAGCGGAGTGGGACTGAACACCGGGGAGCTGTTTTTT. Looking up the rest from reference TRBV11-3 and TRBJ2-2 gives the full variable domain: EAGVVQSPRYKIIEKKQPVAFWCNPISGHNTLYWYLQNLGQGPELLIRYENEEAVDDSQLPKDRFSAERLKGVDSTLKIQPAELGDSAVYLCASGVGLNTGELFFGEGSRLTVL.

This chain connects TRBV7-9 to TRBJ1-3; 7 nucleotides agree with TRBD1. The CDR3 has 15 amino acids. Germline-derived CDR1 and CDR2 are SEHNR and FQNEAQ (reference sequence). V shed 2 bases and J 6 bases; nucleotides not matched to a gene: 7. CDR3 residues: CASSLISGQPNTIYF. The CDR3, as DNA: TGTGCCAGCAGCTTAATCTCGGGACAGCCAAACACCATATATTTT.

V usage is TRBV10-3 and J usage is TRBJ2-1; 7 bases map to TRBD2. V lost 1 base, J lost 0 bases, and 6 bases stayed unmatched. Per germline, CDR1 ENHRY and CDR2 SYGVKD. The CDR3 is made up of 17 amino acids. CDR3 protein: CAISEWGLSNSYNEQFF. The CDR3 DNA reads as TGTGCCATCAGTGAGTGGGGACTATCCAACTCCTACAATGAGCAGTTCTTC.

CDR3 in amino acids: CAISDPRSSRTGELFF. The CDR3 region has the DNA TGTGCCATCAGTGACCCGAGGTCCTCGAGAACCGGGGAGCTGTTTTTT. The chain links TRBV10-3 to TRBJ2-2; D is ambiguous. Germline V gene sequence: CDR1 ENHRY, CDR2 SYGVKD. The CDR3 runs 16 residues. Between the trimmed V and J ends, which lost 3 bases and 5 bases, there was a span of 16 bases.

The chain joins TRBV28 to TRBJ1-2; 11 bases map to TRBD1. This CDR3 is 15 amino acids long. CDR1 and CDR2 from the germline V gene are MDHEN and SYDVKM. The ends lost 2 bases at V and 7 bases at J; junction bases unmatched: 6. CDR3 in amino acids: CASSLGPDRGPGYTF. CDR3 DNA sequence: TGTGCCAGCAGTTTAGGCCCGGACAGGGGGCCTGGCTACACCTTC.

The chain joins TRBV7-9 to TRBJ1-1; TRBD1 might be the D (6 bases). This CDR3 comprises 14 residues. Trimming took 5 bases from V and 6 from J, leaving 16 bases between them. CDR1 is SEHNR and CDR2 is FQNEAQ in the germline V gene (reference sequence). As DNA, the CDR3 is TGTGCCAGCAGCCGGAGAACAGGGATACCTGAAGCTTTCTTT. This gives the protein CASSRRTGIPEAFF.

The V and J genes are TRBV19 and TRBJ2-1; D ambiguous. V was clipped by 4 bases and J by 4 bases, with 8 bases between them. The germline V gene encodes CDR1 LNHDA and CDR2 SQIVND (reference sequence). The CDR3 extends over 13 amino acids. The CDR3 is CASSTVVYNEQFF. As DNA, the CDR3 is TGTGCCAGTAGTACCGTAGTATACAATGAGCAGTTCTTC.

This clone has more than one count but fewer than ten. The chain joins TRBV6-5 to TRBJ2-3; D unresolved. Trimming took off 5 bases at V and 0 bases at J, with 9 bases between the two ends. CDR1 is MNHEY and CDR2 is SVGAGI in the germline V gene. The CDR3 is 14 amino acids. The CDR3 sequence: CASSMRLSTDTQYF. The DNA of the CDR3 is TGTGCCAGCAGTATGAGGCTCAGCACAGATACGCAGTATTTT.

The DNA for the CDR3 is TGTGCCAGCAGTGGGGGGTTTCAGCCCCAGCATTTT. Amino acid sequence: CASSGGFQPQHF. The chain recombines TRBV12-3 or TRBV12-4 with TRBJ1-5, with D maybe TRBD1 (5 bases). CDR3 length: 12 residues. Deletions cut 5 bases from V and 6 bases from J, with 8 bases between.

The V and J genes are TRBV7-2 and TRBJ1-2, with D uncertain. CDR1 SGHTA and CDR2 FQGNSA come from the germline V gene. This CDR3 is 14 amino acids long. V shed 1 base and J shed 4 bases, with 10 bases lying between them. The CDR3 DNA sequence: TGTGCCAGCAGCTTAGTCGTCTCCGGCTATGGCTACACCTTC. Residues: CASSLVVSGYGYTF.

The chain recombines TRBV4-1 with TRBJ2-2, with 9 bases that match TRBD2. With 4 bases clipped from V and 3 bases from J, the junction kept 12 bases outside the gene matches. The CDR3 is 18 amino acids. Germline V lookup: CDR1 MGHRA, CDR2 YSYEKL. CDR3 sequence reads: CASSPMSSGSSDTGELFF. The CDR3, as DNA: TGCGCCAGCAGCCCTATGAGTAGCGGGAGCTCGGACACCGGGGAGCTGTTTTTT.